This TCR beta chain is drawn from a study of shared clonotypes between healthy human individuals (TCRdb year 2020). In the study overall: Two women and a few men aged 18 to 49 years were included in the cohort. To increase sequencing depth and limit assay-specific biases, different laboratories used diverse techniques to prepare libraries and sequence TCR repertoires. To estimate repertoire size and how much clonotype sharing occurs between individuals, the study deeply sequenced the blood TCR repertoires of a handful of healthy adults. For each donor, CD4 naive and CD4 memory were each run on three plates, CD8 naive on two plates, and CD8 memory on one plate. Per donor, leukapheresis produced somewhere between about 0.85 and 9.5 billion PBMCs. The full study reports these points: Higher generation probabilities were observed for clonotypes shared by all four sorted-subset donors than for non-shared clonotypes. Sampling was restricted to blood, and TCR repertoires in tissues likely differ from the TCR repertoires found in blood. Incomplete sequencing was indicated by rarefaction of sorted-subset datasets, despite the large sequencing depth. The genetic and exposure-history diversity represented was limited by the small number of donors. When several donors were compared, the shared fraction of clonotypes was about 5.4% for naive CD4, around 4% for naive CD8, roughly 2.5% for memory CD4, and 0.4% for memory CD8. Naive subsets generally had larger estimated clonotype richness than memory subsets did. Based on pairwise subsampling, the degree of clonotype sharing among donors was expected to be affected by sequencing depth.

This clone was observed at least ten times. It has no known antigen specificity. Base qualities are missing; no much larger clone stands one base away. TCR CDR3 regions were amplified from genomic DNA by multiplex PCR using the deep immunoSEQ assay. Extracted genomic DNA from each cell subset was spread evenly across all wells of several immunoSEQ 96-well plates, with each plate serving as a replicate. For sorted subsets, around 0.2 ug of genomic DNA, equivalent to roughly 33,000 T cell genomes, went into each replicate PCR. The purified libraries were quantified using a Qubit 3.0 fluorometer, sized with a Bioanalyzer 2100, and then quantified again using the KAPA Library Quantification kit. Every immunoSEQ 96-well plate was sequenced on a dedicated single-read 150-cycle Illumina NextSeq 550 flow cell. Per the authors' processing: Because the immunoSEQ output included only junctional sequences and no quality scores, the filtering could not be the same as the filtering used for full-length reads. To assign V/J genes and CDR3, sequences were annotated against IMGT germline references using PyIR, a Python wrapper for IgBLAST v1.9. Reads were filtered out if the reads had weak V/J assignments (E-value above 1e-6), no CDR3, stop codons, out-of-frame junctions, or ambiguous translated residues. A V3J clonotype was defined by an identical inferred V gene, J gene, and CDR3 amino acid sequence. Percentage overlap between repertoires was calculated by dividing the number of shared unique clonotypes by the size of the smaller repertoire. Richness of each repertoire was evaluated using RTK rarefaction, the Chao1 estimator, and Recon v2.1 estimates of unobserved clonotypes. OLGA was used to compute generation probabilities for all TCRbeta clonotypes that the gDNA method yielded from a handful of donors. Held by TCRdb, this immuneACCESS table contains in-frame sequences only and omits some clones. Under half of the omission traces to an unresolved V gene where checked; the cause of the rest is unknown. D and trimming were read from the DNA, whereas the V and J calls and clone size are those reported in that table. The sample profile shows approximately 940,000 clones; around three quarters of them were found once. The ten largest clones add up to nearly 1.5% of the sample.

V and J are truncated by 7 bases and 2 bases respectively, leaving an intervening sequence of 9 bases. The CDR3, from cysteine to phenylalanine, totals 12 residues. This entry keeps only the CDR3 DNA: 36 bases, framed from base 1. The donors were healthy, HIV-negative adults who had no recently reported acute infections or vaccinations. Only Caucasian adults living in Nashville, Tennessee, USA were represented among the donors. CD4+ T cells were enriched by magnetic negative selection, after which naive cells were positively selected on CD45RA and the negative fraction was taken as the memory subset. Blood was collected by leukapheresis, and PBMCs were isolated by Ficoll-Histopaque density gradient centrifugation and then cryopreserved in liquid nitrogen vapor phase. Purity and quantity of every magnetically sorted T cell population were checked by analytical flow cytometry. From each sorted fraction, genomic DNA was isolated and quantified by UV absorbance on a Nanodrop 2000c.

The chain employs TRBV23-1 and TRBJ2-7; too little of a D gene remains to name it. TRBV23-1 is an ORF for which the function is uncertain. Sequencing input: memory CD4+ T cells sorted from blood. Reading the label with the study, this specimen's cell subset or site is: CD45RA-negative fraction. The sequence came from a man aged 18 to 29 in good health. The CDR3 amino acid sequence is: CASTQRTYEQYF. The DNA sequence is as follows: TGCGCCAGCACCCAAAGGACCTACGAGCAGTACTTC.